The 31 T cell receptor beta chains reported below all come from one sample, sequenced in a study of T cell clonality in common variable immunodeficiency. The method was immunoSEQ multiplex PCR; TCRdb's version includes in-frame clones alone and lacks a portion of them. The sample is made up of around 40,000 clones, none counted only once. Sequenced: peripheral blood mononuclear cells. Every receptor here comes from a person between 18 and 69 years old in good health.

This clone was found many times. The CDR3 is cut off 3 residues early in the read; its end comes from the germline J gene. This rearrangement joins TRBV19 to TRBJ2-2; D might be TRBD2 (6 bases). The germline V gene has CDR1 LNHDA and CDR2 SQIVND (reference sequence). CDR3 length: 15 residues. Trimming removed 5 bases at V and 0 bases at J, with 10 bases between. The CDR3 DNA, read in part, is TGTGCCAGTAGTTCACTAGCCCCGAACACCGGGGAG. Translating it yields CASSSLAPNTGE. The whole CDR3 protein reads CASSSLAPNTGELFF.

This clone was seen many times. The sequence runs out 3 residues before the end of the CDR3; the remainder is reconstructed from the germline J gene. This rearrangement joins TRBV7-3 to TRBJ2-1; D may be TRBD2 (5 bases). Deletions cut 4 bases from V and 3 bases from J, with 10 bases between. Germline lookup yields CDR1 SGHTA and CDR2 FQGTGA. The CDR3 sequence is 14 residues long. Incomplete CDR3 DNA: TGTGCCAGCAGCTCCCGGGGTGTCTACAATGAG. Translating gives CASSSRGVYNE. Given in full, the CDR3 is CASSSRGVYNEQFF.

The sample holds many counts of this clone. A much more abundant neighbour one base away suggests this may be a read error. The DNA ends 3 residues before the CDR3 does, and the rest of the CDR3 is filled in from the germline J gene. Different DNA sequences within this sample yield the same CDR3. The chain joins TRBV5-6 to TRBJ1-2, with 7 bases that match TRBD1. The CDR3 has 14 residues. V shed 0 bases, J shed 1 base, and the junction held 0 bases outside the gene matches. Germline lookup yields CDR1 SGHDT and CDR2 YYEEEE. The CDR3 bases that were read are TGTGCCAGCAGCTTGGGACAGGGTAACTATGGC. Translated: CASSLGQGNYG. The full CDR3 sequence reads CASSLGQGNYGYTF.

This clone has more than one count but fewer than ten. This chain's CDR3 is CASSPKLAGGPTAGGYEQYF. Partial CDR3 DNA: TGCGCCAGCAGCCCCAAACTAGCGGGAGGGCCTACGGCGGGGGGCTACGAG. The rearrangement links TRBV5-1 to TRBJ2-7; TRBD2 matches at 13 bases. The read halts 3 residues ahead of the CDR3 end, with the missing end drawn from the germline J gene. Germline CDR1 is SGHRS and CDR2 is YFSETQ. V trimming: 4 bases; J trimming: 3 bases; junction bases outside the gene matches: 19. The CDR3 has 20 amino acids.

This clone has a count of ten or more. The read stops 3 residues short of the end of the CDR3; the missing end is completed from the germline J gene. The chain is built from TRBV2 and TRBJ1-2; maybe TRBD1 (5 bases). Germline V gene lookup returns CDR1 SNHLY and CDR2 FYNNEI. With 3 bases removed from V and 5 bases from J, the gap between germline ends came to 13 bases. This CDR3 region has 14 residues. CDR3 bases read: TGTGCCAGCAGTGATAAGGTGGAGGGGTATGGC. Translating gives CASSDKVEGYG. The CDR3 in full is CASSDKVEGYGYTF.

This clone has a count of ten or more. The observed sequence ends 3 residues before the CDR3 terminus, with the missing tail filled in from the germline J gene. This chain connects TRBV7-6 to TRBJ2-3; D unresolved. V was cut by 6 bases and J by 3 bases, with 22 bases left in between. The CDR3 runs 17 residues. Germline V lookup: CDR1 SGHVS, CDR2 FNYEAQ. CDR3 DNA (partial): TGTGCCAGCAGGCCTAGTTTAGCCCCGCTTCGTACAGATACG. As protein: CASRPSLAPLRTDT. From start to end, the CDR3 is CASRPSLAPLRTDTQYF.

About this clone: With the read ending 3 residues before the CDR3 end, the germline J gene is used to fill in that end. This chain connects TRBV19 to TRBJ1-2; no definite D call. V was pared by 4 bases and J by 4 bases, with 13 bases between. Germline CDR1 reads LNHDA; CDR2 reads SQIVND (reference sequence). There are 14 residues in the CDR3. The CDR3 sequence is CASSTDRRSYGYTF. The DNA read from the CDR3 is TGTGCCAGTAGTACGGATAGGCGGTCCTATGGC.

This clone has at least ten counts. Incomplete CDR3 DNA: TGTGCCAGCAGCTTGGCAGAGAACACTGAA. This translates into CASSLAENTE. Given in full, the CDR3 is CASSLAENTEAFF. The chain joins TRBV5-4 to TRBJ1-1; D not resolved. The read comes to an end 3 residues before the CDR3 does, leaving the germline J gene to fill in the end. The germline CDR1 and CDR2 sequences are SGHNT and YYREEE (reference sequence). V dropped 0 bases and J dropped 1 base, with 4 bases sitting between them. This CDR3 has 13 residues. The full variable domain, rest sourced from reference TRBV5-4 and TRBJ1-1, is ETGVTQSPTHLIKTRGQQVTLRCSSQSGHNTVSWYQQALGQGPQFIFQYYREEENGRGNFPPRFSGLQFPNYSSELNVNALELDDSALYLCASSLAENTEAFFGQGTRLTVV.

There are many counts of this clone. The read stops 3 residues short of the end of the CDR3; the missing end is completed from the germline J gene. Other DNA sequences in this sample translate to the same CDR3. The rearrangement links TRBV5-6 to TRBJ1-1, with a weak D call TRBD1 (6 bases). CDR1 is SGHDT and CDR2 is YYEEEE in the germline V gene. This CDR3 has 11 residues. The CDR3 region is CASSLQGEAFF. Partial CDR3 DNA: TGTGCCAGCAGCTTACAGGGAGAA.

This clone was detected ten times or more. The read gets to within 3 residues of the CDR3 end, and the germline J gene fills in the rest. The gene calls are TRBV2 and TRBJ2-1, with TRBD1 identical over 8 bases. Germline V gene data show CDR1 as SNHLY and CDR2 as FYNNEI. This CDR3 contains 16 residues. The ends lost 0 bases at V and 2 bases at J; junction bases unmatched: 3. The DNA read from the CDR3 is TGTGCCAGCAGTGAAGCTGGACAGGGAACCTACAATGAG. As protein: CASSEAGQGTYNE. The entire CDR3 protein is CASSEAGQGTYNEQFF.

This clone was detected ten times or more. The missing CDR3 end, 3 residues past where the read stops, is filled in from the germline J gene. J is TRBJ2-2 and V is TRBV7-3; maybe TRBD1 (5 bases). Germline values: CDR1 SGHTA, CDR2 FQGTGA. V was cut by 5 bases and J by 3 bases, with 7 bases left in between. This CDR3 is 13 amino acids long. This chain's CDR3 is CASSPGYTGELFF. The CDR3 bases that were read are TGTGCCAGCAGCCCAGGGTACACCGGGGAG. Drawing the rest from reference TRBV7-3 and TRBJ2-2, the complete variable domain is GAGVSQTPSNKVTEKGKYVELRCDPISGHTALYWYRQSLGQGPEFLIYFQGTGAADDSGLPNDRFFAVRPEGSVSTLKIQRTERGDSAVYLCASSPGYTGELFFGEGSRLTVL.

This clone was found many times. The read ends 3 residues shy of where the CDR3 ends; the end is completed using the germline J gene. The V gene is TRBV20-1, the J gene TRBJ1-5; 9 bases are shared with TRBD1. The CDR3 consists of 14 residues. Trimming at V came to 3 bases and at J to 4 bases, leaving 4 bases not matched to a gene. Germline V CDR1 and CDR2: DFQATT, SNEGSKA (reference sequence). CDR3 bases read: TGCAGTGCTAGTTTCGGGACAGGGAATCAGCCC. Its protein product is CSASFGTGNQP. The whole CDR3 protein reads CSASFGTGNQPQHF.

This clone has at least ten counts. Coverage ceases 3 residues before the CDR3 finishes, and the germline J gene fills in the end. The V and J genes are TRBV18 and TRBJ2-1; D gene uncertain. Germline V lookup: CDR1 KGHSH, CDR2 LQKENI. Trimming took off 2 bases at V and 4 bases at J, with 6 bases between the two ends. The length of the CDR3 is 13 residues. The CDR3: CASSPGQYNEQFF. The CDR3 bases that were read are TGTGCCAGCTCACCAGGCCAGTACAATGAG.

This clone showed up many times. Read coverage stops 3 residues before the CDR3 terminus; the germline J gene supplies the remainder. The gene calls are TRBV19 and TRBJ1-1, with TRBD1 identical over 9 bases. The junction had 9 bases not matched to a gene; V was cut back by 6 bases and J by 1 base. The CDR3 is 16 residues long. Germline V lookup: CDR1 LNHDA, CDR2 SQIVND (reference sequence). Here the CDR3 reads CASRQGAVRSNTEAFF. The covered CDR3 bases are TGTGCCAGTAGACAGGGGGCTGTCCGTTCGAACACTGAA.

With respect to this clone: The read halts 3 residues ahead of the CDR3 end, with the missing end drawn from the germline J gene. The gene calls are TRBV11-2 and TRBJ2-7, with TRBD1 identical over 9 bases. Germline V lookup: CDR1 SGHAT, CDR2 FQNNGV. With V trimmed by 8 bases and J by 2 bases, 1 base remained unmatched. The CDR3 length is 12 residues. Partial CDR3 DNA: TGTGCCAGCCGACAGGGGGCCTACGAG. It specifies CASRQGAYE. The full-length CDR3 reads as CASRQGAYEQYF.

At least ten counts were recorded for this clone. Coverage ceases 3 residues before the CDR3 finishes, and the germline J gene fills in the end. The V and J genes are TRBV29-1 and TRBJ1-1, with a weak D call TRBD1 (6 bases). Per the germline V gene, CDR1 is SQVTM and CDR2 is ANQGSEA. The CDR3 length is 12 residues. Trimming took 7 bases from V and 3 from J, leaving 12 bases between them. Partial CDR3 DNA: TGCAGCGGGGGGACATTTTACACTGAA. It specifies CSGGTFYTE. The entire CDR3 protein reads CSGGTFYTEAFF.

In this sample, this clone turned up many times. Read data end 3 residues before the CDR3 end; the end is taken from the germline J gene. The chain recombines TRBV20-1 with TRBJ1-6; no reliable D call. This CDR3 comprises 14 residues. Trimming took off 3 bases at V and 7 bases at J, with 13 bases between the two ends. CDR1 is DFQATT and CDR2 is SNEGSKA in the germline V gene (reference sequence). This chain's CDR3 is CSASAGSQNSPLHF. The sequenced CDR3 bases are TGCAGTGCTAGCGCCGGGTCCCAGAATTCACCC.

This clone was observed many times. The read comes to an end 3 residues before the CDR3 does, leaving the germline J gene to fill in the end. The chain has TRBV2 and TRBJ2-1; TRBD2 agrees at 10 bases. This CDR3 contains 15 residues. J was trimmed by 7 bases and V by 4 bases; bases with no gene match: 7. Germline V gives CDR1 SNHLY, CDR2 FYNNEI. CDR3 bases read: TGTGCCAGCAGTGGTCCTAGCGGGAGACGGAATGAG. It translates to CASSGPSGRRNE. The whole CDR3 protein reads CASSGPSGRRNEQFF.

This clone was seen ten or more times. The CDR3 extends 3 residues past the end of the read, so its final part is completed from the germline J gene. The chain uses TRBV30 and TRBJ2-2; 12 bases align to TRBD2. V gave up 0 bases and J gave up 0 bases; unmatched junction bases: 2. Germline V CDR1 and CDR2: GTSNPN, SVGIG (reference sequence). The CDR3 length is 17 residues. The DNA read from the CDR3 is TGTGCCTGGAGTGTGACTAGCGGGGGCGCGAACACCGGGGAG. Translated, it gives CAWSVTSGGANTGE. The entire CDR3 reads CAWSVTSGGANTGELFF.

The sample holds many counts of this clone. The read comes to an end 3 residues before the CDR3 does, leaving the germline J gene to fill in the end. The gene calls are TRBV29-1 and TRBJ2-7; 10 bases agree with TRBD1. The CDR3 runs 14 residues. Per germline, CDR1 SQVTM and CDR2 ANQGSEA. Trimming removed 2 bases from V and 4 bases from J; junction bases left unmatched: 5. CDR3 bases read: TGCAGCGTTGAAACCGGACAGGGGGGATACGAG. Amino acids: CSVETGQGGYE. The entire CDR3 sequence reads CSVETGQGGYEQYF.

This clone appeared a few times. The read terminates 3 residues before the CDR3 end, so the remaining end is supplied by the germline J gene. V is TRBV10-2 and J is TRBJ1-5, with 8 bases lining up with TRBD1. V was pared by 6 bases and J by 7 bases, with 8 bases of the junction left unmatched. The CDR3 has 14 amino acids. Germline V CDR1 and CDR2: WSHSY, SAAADI. The CDR3: CASSGQGGSQPQHF. The sequenced part of the CDR3 DNA is TGCGCCAGCAGCGGACAGGGAGGCTCACAGCCC.

There are many counts of this clone. The CDR3 goes on 3 residues after the read ends, and that part is filled in from the germline J gene. This chain links TRBV13 with TRBJ2-5; 8 bases map to TRBD2. This CDR3 has 13 residues. V shed 5 bases, J shed 3 bases, and the junction held 2 bases outside the gene matches. Per the germline V gene, CDR1 is PRHDT and CDR2 is FYEKMQ (reference sequence). CDR3 region: CASSKAGEETQYF. CDR3 DNA, as far as it was read: TGTGCCAGCAGCAAAGCGGGGGAAGAGACC.

This clone was detected many times. Read sequence stops 3 residues before the CDR3 end, and the germline J gene provides the missing end. This chain joins TRBV20-1 and TRBJ2-3, with 8 bases matching TRBD2. CDR1 DFQATT and CDR2 SNEGSKA come from the germline V gene (reference sequence). V shed 6 bases and J 0 bases; nucleotides not matched to a gene: 5. CDR3 length: 14 residues. The DNA read from the CDR3 is TGCAGTGCAAATAGCGGGGCCAGCACAGATACG. This translates into CSANSGASTDT. The CDR3 in full is CSANSGASTDTQYF.

The sample holds many counts of this clone. The CDR3 goes on 3 residues after the read ends, and that part is filled in from the germline J gene. The chain uses TRBV19 and TRBJ2-1, with 10 bases that match TRBD2. Germline V gene data show CDR1 as LNHDA and CDR2 as SQIVND (reference sequence). This CDR3 comprises 15 residues. Trimming took 5 bases from V and 4 from J; bases not matched to a gene: 5. Partial CDR3 DNA: TGTGCCAGTAGTGCCGGGACTAGCGTTTACAATGAG. Amino acids: CASSAGTSVYNE. The CDR3 as a whole reads CASSAGTSVYNEQFF.

A remark on this clone: The observed sequence ends 3 residues before the CDR3 terminus, with the missing tail filled in from the germline J gene. This chain connects TRBV20-1 to TRBJ1-2, with D tentatively TRBD1 (5 bases). V dropped 6 bases and J dropped 0 bases, with 11 bases sitting between them. Germline-derived CDR1 and CDR2 are DFQATT and SNEGSKA (reference sequence). The CDR3 sequence is 13 residues long. CDR3 bases read: TGCAGTGCGCTCAGGGTAACTAACTATGGC. Residues: CSALRVTNYG. The whole CDR3 sequence is CSALRVTNYGYTF.

This clone was detected many times. The CDR3 loop is CASSPPGTANTEAFF. CDR3 DNA (partial): TGTGCCAGCTCACCCCCCGGGACAGCCAACACTGAA. The genes are TRBV18 and TRBJ1-1, with TRBD1 matching over 7 bases. The read gets to within 3 residues of the CDR3 end, and the germline J gene fills in the rest. CDR3 size: 15 residues. Germline V gene lookup returns CDR1 KGHSH and CDR2 LQKENI. V trimming: 3 bases; J trimming: 2 bases; junction bases outside the gene matches: 6.

Many counts were recorded for this clone. Read coverage stops 3 residues before the CDR3 terminus; the germline J gene supplies the remainder. The J gene is TRBJ2-3, the V gene TRBV20-1; 9 bases match TRBD1. From germline, CDR1 is DFQATT and CDR2 SNEGSKA (reference sequence). The CDR3 loop spans 16 amino acids. Trimming at V came to 6 bases and at J to 1 base, leaving 11 bases not matched to a gene. The DNA read from the CDR3 is TGCAGTGCCCCGGACAGGGGAGAACTAGGCACAGATACG. It codes for CSAPDRGELGTDT. The full CDR3 reads CSAPDRGELGTDTQYF.

Comment on this clone: Just one base apart from a much larger clone, this may be a read error. The read halts 3 residues ahead of the CDR3 end, with the missing end drawn from the germline J gene. The rearrangement uses TRBV19 and TRBJ2-3; either TRBD1 or TRBD2 may supply D (5 bases each). Germline-derived CDR1 and CDR2 are LNHDA and SQIVND (reference sequence). The CDR3 runs 14 residues. CDR3 loop: CASPRTQEVQPQYF. The sequenced part of the CDR3 DNA is TGTGCCAGTCCTCGAACACAGGAGGTTCAGCCG. The variable domain in full, with the rest retrieved from reference TRBV19 and TRBJ2-3, is DGGITQSPKYLFRKEGQNVTLSCEQNLNHDAMYWYRQDPGQGLRLIYYSQIVNDFQKGDIAEGYSVSREKKESFPLTVTSAQKNPTAFYLCASPRTQEVQPQYFGPGTRLTVL.

Many counts were recorded for this clone. The read halts 3 residues ahead of the CDR3 end, with the missing end drawn from the germline J gene. The chain has TRBV28 and TRBJ1-2; unclear D gene. The CDR3 has 12 residues. V was cut by 5 bases and J by 2 bases, with 6 bases left in between. Germline CDR1 and CDR2: MDHEN and SYDVKM. This chain's CDR3 is CASSQQNYGYTF. The sequenced part of the CDR3 DNA is TGTGCCAGCAGTCAACAAAACTATGGC.

This clone was detected many times. The read ends 3 residues early relative to the CDR3; the germline J gene fills the gap. The chain combines TRBV5-4 with TRBJ2-3; TRBD2 matches at 7 bases. Germline V CDR1 and CDR2: SGHNT, YYREEE (reference sequence). V lost 0 bases to trimming and J lost 6 bases; unmatched junction nucleotides: 10. The CDR3 totals 16 residues. The CDR3 reads CASSLGSQRGGDTQYF. CDR3 DNA, as far as it was read: TGTGCCAGCAGCTTGGGATCCCAACGGGGAGGGGATACG. Drawing the rest from reference TRBV5-4 and TRBJ2-3, the complete variable domain is ETGVTQSPTHLIKTRGQQVTLRCSSQSGHNTVSWYQQALGQGPQFIFQYYREEENGRGNFPPRFSGLQFPNYSSELNVNALELDDSALYLCASSLGSQRGGDTQYFGPGTRLTVL.

There are a few counts of this clone. A read error is possible here, since a much larger clone lies one base away. The read ends 3 residues before the CDR3 terminus; that terminus is restored from the germline J gene. This sample includes further DNA sequences coding for the same CDR3. The chain uses TRBV19 and TRBJ1-3, with TRBD1 matching over 7 bases. CDR1 and CDR2 (germline): LNHDA, SQIVND (reference sequence). CDR3 length equals 14 residues. CDR3: CASSRGTAGNTIYF. Partial CDR3 DNA: TGTGCCAGTAGTCGCGGGACAGCCGGAAACACA.